This TCR beta chain comes out of a study of CD8+ T cells in alopecia areata. From alopecia areata patients, lesional scalp punch biopsies and peripheral blood were collected. CD4+ and CD8+ T cells were sorted from PBMCs stained for CD3, CD4 and CD8. Trimming pared 5 bases from V and 5 bases from J, leaving 10 bases between. CDR1 and CDR2 (germline): SGHRS, YFSETQ. The CDR3 covers 12 residues. TCR sequencing used cDNA made by reverse transcription of extracted RNA. Repertoires were generated with immunoSEQ multiplex PCR, while TCRdb's copy carries only in-frame clones and drops some. The sample shows fewer than 200,000 clones, less than 80% of them seen only once.

This chain links TRBV5-1 with TRBJ1-1; the D gene is possibly TRBD1 (5 bases). The sequence derives from a human donor with alopecia areata. The material sequenced was CD8+ T cells sorted from blood, taken at week 0. The CDR3 coding sequence is TGCGCCAGCAGTAGGGGAGGAACTGAAGCTTTCTTT. It yields the protein CASSRGGTEAFF.